This T cell receptor beta chain was sequenced for a study of CD8 T cells in Susac syndrome. The authors reverse transcribed roughly 0.5 to 1 ug RNA with random hexamers. Amplification of TCR beta CDR3 spanned 54 Vbeta and 13 Jbeta via immunoSEQ multiplex PCR. TCRdb re-derived calls from the immunoSEQ multiplex PCR reads in MiXCR, one entry per CDR3 protein. In the table there are 150,000 to 200,000 distinct CDR3 sequences, about 95% of which are singletons. CDR1 is WSHSY and CDR2 is SAAADI in the germline V gene. V gave up 4 bases and J gave up 3 bases, with 9 bases separating them. This CDR3 is built from 13 residues. This clonotype was counted ten times or more.

The sample comprised CD8+ T cells from PBMCs. V and J are TRBV10-2 and TRBJ1-2; D is unclear. This receptor was taken from a human donor with multiple sclerosis. The CDR3 protein is CASSGSKDYGYTF. In nucleotides, the CDR3 is TGCGCCAGCAGTGGCAGCAAAGACTATGGCTACACCTTC.